Listed here is a single T cell receptor (beta chain). Antigen unknown. These data originate in a study of graft-versus-host responses after intestinal transplantation. Libraries were prepared by immunoSEQ multiplex PCR; TCRdb keeps only in-frame clonotypes and omits some of them. The sample shows around 78,000 clones, roughly 84% of them seen only once. The J segment lost 3 bases and the V segment lost 0 bases, leaving 4 bases of the junction unmatched. The length of the CDR3 is 18 residues. Germline CDR1 reads WNHNN; CDR2 reads SYGVQD (reference sequence). The chain recombines TRBV10-1 with TRBJ2-1; 14 bases fit TRBD2. The sample here was unstimulated CD8+ T cells sorted from spleen or lymph node cells, taken before transplant. This TCR derives from a human donor who was the organ donor for an intestinal transplant. CDR3 DNA: TGCGCCAGCAGTGAGTCAGGGACTAGCGGGGGCCTCTACAATGAGCAGTTCTTC. It specifies CASSESGTSGGLYNEQFF.